This T cell receptor (beta chain) was identified during a study of T-cell reconstitution after alpha-beta-depleted transplantation in children (dated by TCRdb to 2016 to 2018). For context, the study as a whole: The study quantitatively tracked T-cell immune reconstitution after TCRalphabeta/CD19-depleted allogeneic hematopoietic cell transplantation in children using TCR repertoire profiling.

This clonotype occurred once. Which antigen it targets is not known. One base away there is no much larger clone; base qualities are not given. One read alone makes for weak evidence. The germline V gene provides CDR1 SGHRS and CDR2 YFSETQ. There are 16 amino acids in the CDR3, from cysteine to phenylalanine inclusive. The entry retains the CDR3 DNA only, 48 bases that are in frame from base 1. The V end loses 0 bases and the J end loses 4 bases, and a stretch of 13 bases separates them. Libraries were built with PCR. TCRdb lists the instrument as Illumina HiSeq 2500. Molecular barcoding was employed in the preparation of TCR libraries, with unique molecular identifiers being used to normalize TCRbeta repertoire quantification. TCRdb passed the public sequencing reads through fastp at Q25 and MiXCR, retaining productive beta sequences. Entries that share a CDR3 protein sequence are merged under the most common genes and DNA. The table for this sample lists hundreds of thousands of distinct CDR3 sequences; roughly 15% of them were counted only once. In total, the top ten clones hold 1.1% of the sample.

This chain is built from TRBV5-1 and TRBJ2-2; the D assignment is uncertain and may be TRBD1 or TRBD2, with 5 bases supporting each. The sequencing here drew on PBMCs from the stem cell graft donor, taken from the stem cell graft. This clonotype was obtained from a human donor who donated a stem cell graft to a child with acute myeloid leukemia. The CDR3 region reads CASSLALAGSTGELFF. The nucleotides are TGCGCCAGCAGCTTGGCCCTGGCAGGGAGCACCGGGGAGCTGTTTTTT.